This T cell receptor (beta chain) was recorded in a study of shared clonotypes between healthy human individuals. Study at large: Per-donor plates numbered three CD4 naive, three CD4 memory, two CD8 naive and one CD8 memory.

TCRdb keeps only in-frame clones here, not all; method: immunoSEQ multiplex PCR. This repertoire shows some 89,000 clones, under 80% found once; its top ten account for less than 50%. General study findings and limits: Clonotype sharing across donors was expected to vary with sequencing depth.

Germline V CDR1 and CDR2: MDHEN, SYDVKM. There are 16 residues in the CDR3. V lost 5 bases, J lost 3 bases, and 10 bases stayed unmatched. As for this clone: Its antigen is unidentified.

Every donor, a Caucasian adult, lived in Nashville, Tennessee. This sequence was found in a man in his thirties or forties in good health. This chain joins TRBV28 and TRBJ2-1, with 7 bases aligning to TRBD2. The material sequenced was memory CD8+ T cells sorted from blood. Indicated subset: CD45RO+ cells pooled with CCR7-negative TemRA cells. The CDR3 here is CASSPYSGRDYNEQFF. CDR3 bases: TGTGCCAGCAGTCCCTATAGCGGGCGGGACTACAATGAGCAGTTCTTC.